Sequencing of this T cell receptor (beta chain) was carried out in a study of blood T cell repertoires in COVID-19. Across the study: Collection of acute and convalescent COVID-19 samples took place in the United States, Italy and Spain. Nucleic acid was either cDNA or gDNA, and it came from T cells, B-cell-depleted T cells, or PBMCs.

Authors' data handling: How many nucleated cells were present was estimated from reference gene primer amplification. Profiled with immunoSEQ multiplex PCR; TCRdb holds only in-frame clones, not every one. The V and J calls and clone size were taken over from that table, and D and trimming were inferred from the DNA. In the table there are 250,000 to 350,000 clones, 87% of which are singletons. This CDR3 comprises 14 residues. The V and J ends lost 7 bases and 5 bases respectively, with 18 bases between them. Germline V lookup: CDR1 SGHRS, CDR2 YFSETQ. The chain employs TRBV5-1 and TRBJ2-5; D possibly corresponds to TRBD2 (6 bases). The sequence was obtained from a woman aged 45-60 years who had recovered from COVID-19. Specimen: peripheral blood. Here the CDR3 DNA reads TGCGCCAGCTTCTCCCCGGGAGACCGGGAGACCCAGTACTTC. Its translation: CASFSPGDRETQYF.